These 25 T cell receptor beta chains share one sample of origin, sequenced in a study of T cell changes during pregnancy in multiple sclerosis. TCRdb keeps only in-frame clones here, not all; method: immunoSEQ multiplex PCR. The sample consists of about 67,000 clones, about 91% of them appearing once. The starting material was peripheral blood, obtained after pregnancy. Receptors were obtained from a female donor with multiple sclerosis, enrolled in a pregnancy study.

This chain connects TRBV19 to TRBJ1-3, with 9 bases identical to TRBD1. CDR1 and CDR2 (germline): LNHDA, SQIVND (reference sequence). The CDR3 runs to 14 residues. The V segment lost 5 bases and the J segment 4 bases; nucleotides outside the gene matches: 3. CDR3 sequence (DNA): TGTGCCAGTAGTCCGACAGGGGGAGGAAACACCATATATTTT. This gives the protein CASSPTGGGNTIYF.

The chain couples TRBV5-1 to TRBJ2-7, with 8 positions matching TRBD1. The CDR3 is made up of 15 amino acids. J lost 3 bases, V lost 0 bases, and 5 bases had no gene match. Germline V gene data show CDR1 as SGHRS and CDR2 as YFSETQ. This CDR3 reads CASSLGGTGNYEQYF. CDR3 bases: TGCGCCAGCAGCTTGGGAGGGACAGGCAACTACGAGCAGTACTTC.

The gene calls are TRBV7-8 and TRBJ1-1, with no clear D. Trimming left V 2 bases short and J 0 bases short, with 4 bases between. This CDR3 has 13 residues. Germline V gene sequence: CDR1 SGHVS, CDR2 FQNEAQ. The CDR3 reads CASSLLMNTEAFF. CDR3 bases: TGTGCCAGCAGCTTACTAATGAACACTGAAGCTTTCTTT.

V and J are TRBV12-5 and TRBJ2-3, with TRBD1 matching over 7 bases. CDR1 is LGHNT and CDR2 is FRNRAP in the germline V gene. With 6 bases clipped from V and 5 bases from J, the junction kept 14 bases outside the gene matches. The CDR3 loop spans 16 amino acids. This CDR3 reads CASGQEQGVGVDTQYF. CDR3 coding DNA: TGTGCTAGTGGGCAGGAGCAGGGGGTCGGGGTAGATACGCAGTATTTT. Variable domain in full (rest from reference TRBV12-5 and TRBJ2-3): DARVTQTPRHKVTEMGQEVTMRCQPILGHNTVFWYRQTMMQGLELLAYFRNRAPLDDSGMPKDRFSAEMPDATLATLKIQPSEPRDSAVYFCASGQEQGVGVDTQYFGPGTRLTVL.

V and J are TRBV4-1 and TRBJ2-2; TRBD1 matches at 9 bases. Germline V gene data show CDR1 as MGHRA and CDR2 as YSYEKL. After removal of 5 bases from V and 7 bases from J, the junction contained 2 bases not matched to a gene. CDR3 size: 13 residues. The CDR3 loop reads CASSWTGDGELFF. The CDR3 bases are TGCGCCAGCAGCTGGACAGGGGACGGGGAGCTGTTTTTT.

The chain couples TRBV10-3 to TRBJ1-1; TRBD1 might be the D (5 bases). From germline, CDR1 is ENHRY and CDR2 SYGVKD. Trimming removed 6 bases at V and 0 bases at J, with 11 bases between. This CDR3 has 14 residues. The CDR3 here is CAISPRAMNTEAFF. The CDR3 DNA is TGTGCCATCAGCCCCAGGGCCATGAACACTGAAGCTTTCTTT.

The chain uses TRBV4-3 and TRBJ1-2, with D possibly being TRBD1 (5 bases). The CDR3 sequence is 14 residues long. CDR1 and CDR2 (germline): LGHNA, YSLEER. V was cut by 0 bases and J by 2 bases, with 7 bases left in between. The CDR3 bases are TGCGCCAGCAGCCAAGATCCAGGGAACTATGGCTACACCTTC. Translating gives CASSQDPGNYGYTF.

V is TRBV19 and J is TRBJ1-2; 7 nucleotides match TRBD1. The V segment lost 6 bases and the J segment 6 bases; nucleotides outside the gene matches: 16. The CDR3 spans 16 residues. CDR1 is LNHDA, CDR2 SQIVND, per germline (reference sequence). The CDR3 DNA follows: TGTGCCAGTAGGAAAACGACAGGGCGAGGACTGGATGGCTACACCTTC. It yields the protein CASRKTTGRGLDGYTF.

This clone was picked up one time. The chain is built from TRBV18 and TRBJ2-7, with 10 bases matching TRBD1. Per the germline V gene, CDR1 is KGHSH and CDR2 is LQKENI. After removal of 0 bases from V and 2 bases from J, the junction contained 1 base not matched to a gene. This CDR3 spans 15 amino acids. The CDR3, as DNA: TGTGCCAGCTCACCACCAGGGACAGGGGCCTACGAGCAGTACTTC. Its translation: CASSPPGTGAYEQYF.

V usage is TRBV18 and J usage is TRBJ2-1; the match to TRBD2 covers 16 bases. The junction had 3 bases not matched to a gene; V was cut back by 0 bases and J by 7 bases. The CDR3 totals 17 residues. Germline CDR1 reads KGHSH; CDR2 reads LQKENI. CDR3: CASSPPGLAGGRNEQFF. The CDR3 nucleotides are TGTGCCAGCTCACCACCGGGACTAGCGGGAGGGCGGAATGAGCAGTTCTTC. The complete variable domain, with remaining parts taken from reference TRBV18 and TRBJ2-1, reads NAGVMQNPRHLVRRRGQEARLRCSPMKGHSHVYWYRQLPEEGLKFMVYLQKENIIDESGMPKERFSAEFPKEGPSILRIQQVVRGDSAAYFCASSPPGLAGGRNEQFFGPGTRLTVL.

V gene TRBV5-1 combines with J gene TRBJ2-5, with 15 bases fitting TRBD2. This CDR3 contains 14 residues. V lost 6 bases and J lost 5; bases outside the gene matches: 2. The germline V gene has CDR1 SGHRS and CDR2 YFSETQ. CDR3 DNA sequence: TGCGCCAGCACCGGGACTAGCGGGGGGGAGACCCAGTACTTC. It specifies CASTGTSGGETQYF.

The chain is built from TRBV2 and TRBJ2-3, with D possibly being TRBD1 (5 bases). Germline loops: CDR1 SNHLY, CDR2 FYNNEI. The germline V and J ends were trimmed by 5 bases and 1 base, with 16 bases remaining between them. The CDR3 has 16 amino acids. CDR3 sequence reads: CASSYAGAPGTDTQYF. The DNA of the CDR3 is TGTGCCAGCAGTTACGCTGGGGCGCCAGGCACAGATACGCAGTATTTT.

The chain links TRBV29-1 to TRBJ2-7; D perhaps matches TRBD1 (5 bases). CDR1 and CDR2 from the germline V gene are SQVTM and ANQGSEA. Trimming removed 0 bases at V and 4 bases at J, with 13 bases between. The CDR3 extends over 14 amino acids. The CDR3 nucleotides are TGCAGCGTTGAAGATCACCAGGGTAGGTACGAGCAGTACTTC. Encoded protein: CSVEDHQGRYEQYF.

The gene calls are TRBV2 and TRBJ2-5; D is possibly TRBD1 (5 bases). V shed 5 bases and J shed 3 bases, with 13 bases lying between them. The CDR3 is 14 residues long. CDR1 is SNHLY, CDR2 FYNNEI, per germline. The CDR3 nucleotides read TGTGCCAGCAGTTCTTTAGGGGCAAAAGAGACCCAGTACTTC. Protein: CASSSLGAKETQYF.

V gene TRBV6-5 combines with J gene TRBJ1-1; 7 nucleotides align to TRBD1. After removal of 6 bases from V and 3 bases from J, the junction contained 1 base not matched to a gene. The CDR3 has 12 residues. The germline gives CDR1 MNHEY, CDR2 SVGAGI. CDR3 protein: CASSRGYTEAFF. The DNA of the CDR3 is TGTGCCAGCAGCAGGGGGTACACTGAAGCTTTCTTT.

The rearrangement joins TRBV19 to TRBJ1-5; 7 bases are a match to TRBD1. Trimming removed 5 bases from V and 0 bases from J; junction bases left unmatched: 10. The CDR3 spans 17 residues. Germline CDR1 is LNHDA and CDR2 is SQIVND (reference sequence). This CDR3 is CASSLGQEFYSNQPQHF. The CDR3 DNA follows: TGTGCCAGTAGTTTAGGACAGGAATTTTATAGCAATCAGCCCCAGCATTTT.

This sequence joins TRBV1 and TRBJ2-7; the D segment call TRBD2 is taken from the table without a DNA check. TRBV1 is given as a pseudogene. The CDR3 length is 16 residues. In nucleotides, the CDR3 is TGCACCAGCAGCCAAGAGGCCGGGACTCCGTCCTACGAGCAGTACTTC. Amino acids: CTSSQEAGTPSYEQYF.

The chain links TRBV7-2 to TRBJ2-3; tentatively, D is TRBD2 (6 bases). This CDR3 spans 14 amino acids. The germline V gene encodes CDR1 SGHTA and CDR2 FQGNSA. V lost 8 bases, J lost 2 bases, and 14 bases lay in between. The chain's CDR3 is CASVPGLVTDTQYF. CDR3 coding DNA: TGTGCCAGCGTCCCGGGACTTGTCACAGATACGCAGTATTTT.

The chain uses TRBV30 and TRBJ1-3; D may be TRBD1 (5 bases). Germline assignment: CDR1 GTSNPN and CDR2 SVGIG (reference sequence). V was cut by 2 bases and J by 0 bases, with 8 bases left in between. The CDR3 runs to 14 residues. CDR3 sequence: CAWSQGNSGNTIYF. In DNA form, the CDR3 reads TGTGCCTGGAGTCAGGGTAACTCTGGAAACACCATATATTTT.

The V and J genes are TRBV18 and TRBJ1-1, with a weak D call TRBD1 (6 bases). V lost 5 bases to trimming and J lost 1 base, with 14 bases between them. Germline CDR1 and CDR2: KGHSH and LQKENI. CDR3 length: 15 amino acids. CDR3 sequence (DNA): TGTGCCAGCTCAGTCGACCCGGGACAGAACACTGAAGCTTTCTTT. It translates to CASSVDPGQNTEAFF.

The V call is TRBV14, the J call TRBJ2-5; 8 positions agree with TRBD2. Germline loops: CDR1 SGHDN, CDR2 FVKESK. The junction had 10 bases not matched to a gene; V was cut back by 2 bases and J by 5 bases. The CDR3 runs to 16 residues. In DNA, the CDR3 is TGTGCCAGCAGCCAATTTAGCGGGAAGGGATGGGAGACCCAGTACTTC. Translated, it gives CASSQFSGKGWETQYF.

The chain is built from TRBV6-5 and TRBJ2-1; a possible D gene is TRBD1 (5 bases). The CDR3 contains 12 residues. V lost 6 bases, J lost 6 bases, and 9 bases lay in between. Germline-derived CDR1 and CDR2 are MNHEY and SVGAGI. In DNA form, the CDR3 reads TGTGCCAGCAGGAACACAGGCAATGAGCAGTTCTTC. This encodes CASRNTGNEQFF.

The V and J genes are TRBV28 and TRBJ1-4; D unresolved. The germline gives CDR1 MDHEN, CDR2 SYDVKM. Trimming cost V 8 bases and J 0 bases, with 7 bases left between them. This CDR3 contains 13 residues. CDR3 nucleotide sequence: TGTGCCAGCGGGAGGACAACTAATGAAAAACTGTTTTTT. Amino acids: CASGRTTNEKLFF. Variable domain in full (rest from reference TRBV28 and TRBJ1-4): DVKVTQSSRYLVKRTGEKVFLECVQDMDHENMFWYRQDPGLGLRLIYFSYDVKMKEKGDIPEGYSVSREKKERFSLILESASTNQTSMYLCASGRTTNEKLFFGSGTQLSVL.

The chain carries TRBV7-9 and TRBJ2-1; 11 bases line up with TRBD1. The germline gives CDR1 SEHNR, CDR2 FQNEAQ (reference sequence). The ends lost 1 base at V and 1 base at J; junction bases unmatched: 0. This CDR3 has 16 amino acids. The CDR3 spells CASSLGDRGSYNEQFF. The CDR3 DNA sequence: TGTGCCAGCAGCTTAGGGGACAGGGGGTCCTACAATGAGCAGTTCTTC.

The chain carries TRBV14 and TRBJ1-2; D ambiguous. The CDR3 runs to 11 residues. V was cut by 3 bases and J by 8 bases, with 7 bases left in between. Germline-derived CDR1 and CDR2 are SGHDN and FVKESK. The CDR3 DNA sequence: TGTGCCAGCAGCCAGTTTCTCGGCTACACCTTC. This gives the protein CASSQFLGYTF. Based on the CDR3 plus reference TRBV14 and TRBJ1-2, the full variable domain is EAGVTQFPSHSVIEKGQTVTLRCDPISGHDNLYWYRRVMGKEIKFLLHFVKESKQDESGMPNNRFLAERTGGTYSTLKVQPAELEDSGVYFCASSQFLGYTFGSGTRLTVV.